A single sample is the source of the 27 T cell receptor beta chains below, sequenced in a study of CD8 T cell repertoires and HIV-1 epitope variants. These receptors' targets are unknown. The repertoire was sequenced with immunoSEQ multiplex PCR; TCRdb's copy has only in-frame clones and lacks some. The sample carries about 4,000 clones, around 64% recorded once. Input material: cultured CD8+ T cells derived from PBMCs. These receptors came from a male donor with HIV.

The chain employs TRBV9 and TRBJ1-1; D call uncertain. The CDR3 has 13 residues. Trimming took 0 bases from V and 8 from J, leaving 11 bases between them. Germline CDR1 reads SGDLS; CDR2 reads YYNGEE. The CDR3 loop is CASSVGVDAEAFF. CDR3 sequence (DNA): TGTGCCAGCAGCGTAGGAGTGGACGCCGAAGCTTTCTTT.

The genes are TRBV28 and TRBJ2-1, with TRBD2 matching over 7 bases. With 5 bases clipped from V and 0 bases from J, the junction kept 7 bases outside the gene matches. The CDR3 runs to 16 residues. CDR1 is MDHEN, CDR2 SYDVKM, per germline. The CDR3 coding sequence is TGTGCCAGCAGTGGGTTCGGCGGGAGCTCCTACAATGAGCAGTTCTTC. It translates to CASSGFGGSSYNEQFF. The whole variable domain, remainder taken from reference TRBV28 and TRBJ2-1, is DVKVTQSSRYLVKRTGEKVFLECVQDMDHENMFWYRQDPGLGLRLIYFSYDVKMKEKGDIPEGYSVSREKKERFSLILESASTNQTSMYLCASSGFGGSSYNEQFFGPGTRLTVL.

The gene calls are TRBV10-3 and TRBJ1-2; perhaps TRBD1 as D (6 bases). The CDR3 contains 13 residues. Germline CDR1 reads ENHRY; CDR2 reads SYGVKD. Trimming took off 7 bases at V and 8 bases at J, with 17 bases between the two ends. The CDR3 region has the DNA TGTGCCATCATCATTCCACAGGGTAACGGCTACACCTTC. Its protein is CAIIIPQGNGYTF.

This chain joins TRBV29-1 and TRBJ2-7; D perhaps matches TRBD2 (7 bases). V lost 1 base and J 7 bases, leaving 17 bases between the germline ends. Germline CDR1 reads SQVTM; CDR2 reads ANQGSEA. The CDR3 length is 14 residues. CDR3 DNA: TGCAGCGTTGAAGTAGCGGGTACCCAGGGGGAGCAGTACTTC. It is translated as CSVEVAGTQGEQYF.

The gene calls are TRBV7-9 and TRBJ2-7; TRBD1 matches 8 bases. The CDR3 is 16 residues long. J lost 1 base, V lost 2 bases, and 7 bases had no gene match. CDR1 SEHNR and CDR2 FQNEAQ come from the germline V gene (reference sequence). CDR3 nucleotides: TGTGCCAGCAGCTTAAGAGGAGGGACAGGATCCTACGAGCAGTACTTC. Protein sequence: CASSLRGGTGSYEQYF.

This clone came up a few times. The chain employs TRBV6-1 and TRBJ2-7, with D uncertain. This CDR3 has 13 residues. Germline V gene sequence: CDR1 MNHNS, CDR2 SASEGT. The germline V and J ends were trimmed by 6 bases and 0 bases, with 9 bases remaining between them. In DNA form, the CDR3 reads TGTGCCAGCAGCTTAGTGAGCTCCTACGAGCAGTACTTC. Its protein product is CASSLVSSYEQYF.

This clone was observed a single time. V and J are TRBV7-8 and TRBJ2-3; 8 bases agree with TRBD2. The CDR3 runs to 17 residues. Losses at the gene ends were 1 base for V and 2 bases for J; bases not matched to a gene: 8. Germline CDR1 SGHVS, CDR2 FQNEAQ. This CDR3 reads CASSLGYAGGPTDTQYF. Written as DNA, the CDR3 is TGTGCCAGCAGCTTAGGTTACGCGGGGGGTCCCACAGATACGCAGTATTTT.

J is TRBJ2-7 and V is TRBV5-8; D not certain. Germline V CDR1 and CDR2: SGHTS, YDEGEE. Trimming took 1 base from V and 7 from J, leaving 15 bases between them. The CDR3 spans 14 residues. The chain's CDR3 is CASSLSTSIWEQYF. The CDR3 coding sequence is TGTGCCAGCAGCTTGTCGACTTCGATCTGGGAGCAGTACTTC.

CDR3 sequence reads: CASSQRLAGSTDTQYF. The CDR3 bases are TGCGCCAGCAGCCAACGACTAGCGGGGAGCACAGATACGCAGTATTTT. V and J are TRBV4-1 and TRBJ2-3, with TRBD2 matching over 11 bases. This CDR3 is built from 16 residues. The trim removed 2 bases at V and 0 bases at J, leaving 1 base unmatched. Germline V gene sequence: CDR1 MGHRA, CDR2 YSYEKL.

This clone was counted a single time. The J gene is TRBJ2-1, the V gene TRBV27, with 11 bases fitting TRBD2. The V gene's germline CDR1 is MNHEY and CDR2 SMNVEV (reference sequence). V was clipped by 5 bases and J by 2 bases; unmatched bases: 5. This CDR3 is built from 16 residues. The CDR3 region is CASSSTSGSPYNEQFF. CDR3 in DNA: TGTGCCAGCAGTAGCACTAGCGGGAGTCCCTACAATGAGCAGTTCTTC.

Remarks on this clone: A read error may account for a junction end that differs from germline. The chain recombines TRBV27 with TRBJ2-7, with TRBD2 matching 7 bases. CDR1 MNHEY and CDR2 SMNVEV come from the germline V gene (reference sequence). The CDR3 runs to 14 residues. The CDR3 nucleotides are TGTGCCAGCAGTTTATCGGGGACTACCTCCCGGCAGGACTTC. Protein: CASSLSGTTSRQDF.

Only a few counts were recorded for this clone. The J gene is TRBJ2-5, the V gene TRBV28; possible D gene TRBD2, 5 bases. Germline lookup yields CDR1 MDHEN and CDR2 SYDVKM. V lost 4 bases, J lost 2 bases, and 11 bases lay in between. The CDR3 loop spans 14 amino acids. CDR3 DNA: TGTGCCAGCAGTTCTAGACTATTACAAGAGACCCAGTACTTC. It codes for CASSSRLLQETQYF.

This rearrangement joins TRBV6-5 to TRBJ2-7; weak D call: TRBD1 (5 bases). Germline CDR1 is MNHEY and CDR2 is SVGAGI. This CDR3 spans 15 amino acids. The V end lost 2 bases, the J end lost 3 bases, and 14 bases lay between the germline ends. In DNA, the CDR3 is TGTGCCAGCAGTTACCTACGCAGGGATGTCTACGAGCAGTACTTC. It specifies CASSYLRRDVYEQYF.

This clone was seen a single time. V and J are TRBV5-4 and TRBJ1-1, with 7 bases aligning to TRBD1. This CDR3 comprises 13 residues. With 4 bases clipped from V and 4 bases from J, the junction kept 4 bases outside the gene matches. Germline CDR1 is SGHNT and CDR2 is YYREEE (reference sequence). The CDR3 is CASSQQGGTEAFF. DNA for the CDR3: TGTGCCAGCAGCCAGCAGGGGGGCACTGAAGCTTTCTTT.

In its sample, this clone was seen a few times. Other nucleotide sequences in the sample specify the same CDR3. V gene TRBV10-3 combines with J gene TRBJ1-1; D may be TRBD1 (5 bases). The ends were cut back, 3 bases at V and 3 bases at J, with 5 bases in the middle. This CDR3 has 12 amino acids. From germline, CDR1 is ENHRY and CDR2 SYGVKD. The CDR3 DNA sequence: TGTGCCATCAGTGAAGGGGACACTGAAGCTTTCTTT. This sequence encodes CAISEGDTEAFF.

This chain connects TRBV27 to TRBJ2-2; 9 positions match TRBD2. CDR1 and CDR2 from the germline V gene are MNHEY and SMNVEV (reference sequence). V shed 6 bases, J shed 5 bases, and the junction held 7 bases outside the gene matches. The CDR3 runs to 15 residues. CDR3 nucleotides: TGTGCCAGCAGCGACAAAGCGGGGGGAACCGGGGAGCTGTTTTTT. It codes for CASSDKAGGTGELFF.

The V gene is TRBV4-1, the J gene TRBJ2-1; TRBD2 might be the D (6 bases). Germline CDR1 and CDR2: MGHRA and YSYEKL. Trimming left V 4 bases short and J 0 bases short, with 16 bases between. The length of the CDR3 is 17 residues. The CDR3 region has the DNA TGCGCCAGCAGCCGCTCATTAGACGGGAGCTCCTACAATGAGCAGTTCTTC. Amino acids: CASSRSLDGSSYNEQFF.

The chain links TRBV28 to TRBJ1-4; 8 positions match TRBD1. The junction had 5 bases not matched to a gene; V was cut back by 7 bases and J by 4 bases. Per germline, CDR1 MDHEN and CDR2 SYDVKM. The CDR3 runs 14 residues. The CDR3 bases are TGTGCCAGCACCCTGACAGGGGTTAATGAAAAACTGTTTTTT. Its protein product is CASTLTGVNEKLFF. Full variable domain (outside the CDR3, taken from reference TRBV28 and TRBJ1-4): DVKVTQSSRYLVKRTGEKVFLECVQDMDHENMFWYRQDPGLGLRLIYFSYDVKMKEKGDIPEGYSVSREKKERFSLILESASTNQTSMYLCASTLTGVNEKLFFGSGTQLSVL.

The chain couples TRBV19 to TRBJ2-7; 7 bases map to TRBD1. Per germline, CDR1 LNHDA and CDR2 SQIVND (reference sequence). This CDR3 has 15 amino acids. After removal of 6 bases from V and 3 bases from J, the junction contained 11 bases not matched to a gene. The CDR3 reads CASRGQGETFYEQYF. The CDR3 DNA is TGTGCCAGTAGAGGTCAGGGGGAAACTTTCTACGAGCAGTACTTC.

The V gene is TRBV29-1, the J gene TRBJ2-1, with 7 positions matching TRBD1. Germline V gene sequence: CDR1 SQVTM, CDR2 ANQGSEA. With V trimmed by 7 bases and J by 3 bases, 12 bases remained unmatched. CDR3 size: 15 residues. This chain's CDR3 is CSGFPAGTDYNEQFF. CDR3 DNA: TGCAGCGGCTTCCCTGCCGGGACAGACTACAATGAGCAGTTCTTC.

The rearrangement uses TRBV11-2 and TRBJ2-5, with TRBD2 as a possible D gene (5 bases). The CDR3 loop spans 13 amino acids. Trimming removed 5 bases at V and 3 bases at J, with 10 bases between. Germline CDR1 reads SGHAT; CDR2 reads FQNNGV. The CDR3 loop is CASSDLREETQYF. CDR3 in DNA: TGTGCCAGCAGCGACTTGCGGGAAGAGACCCAGTACTTC.

The chain recombines TRBV5-6 with TRBJ2-1; the match to TRBD2 covers 8 bases. This CDR3 is 13 amino acids long. Germline CDR1 reads SGHDT; CDR2 reads YYEEEE. The J segment lost 9 bases and the V segment lost 2 bases, leaving 4 bases of the junction unmatched. The CDR3 sequence: CASSFGLAGEQFF. The CDR3 nucleotides read TGTGCCAGCAGCTTTGGACTAGCCGGTGAGCAGTTCTTC.

This clone was detected only a few times. The chain joins TRBV13 to TRBJ1-2, with 8 bases lining up with TRBD1. V lost 4 bases, J lost 4 bases, and 8 bases stayed unmatched. The length of the CDR3 is 15 residues. Germline CDR1 and CDR2: PRHDT and FYEKMQ (reference sequence). In DNA form, the CDR3 reads TGTGCCAGCAGCTCGCAGGAGGACAGGGTCTATGGCTACACCTTC. Its translation: CASSSQEDRVYGYTF. Complete variable domain (other parts from reference TRBV13 and TRBJ1-2): AAGVIQSPRHLIKEKRETATLKCYPIPRHDTVYWYQQGPGQDPQFLISFYEKMQSDKGSIPDRFSAQQFSDYHSELNMSSLELGDSALYFCASSSQEDRVYGYTFGSGTRLTVV.

In its sample, this clone was seen once. The V call is TRBV7-6, the J call TRBJ2-1, with 9 bases aligning to TRBD2. Trimming cost V 2 bases and J 9 bases; bases outside gene matches: 11. Per the germline V gene, CDR1 is SGHVS and CDR2 is FNYEAQ. This CDR3 is 16 amino acids long. The chain's CDR3 is CASSLSAGGSGVEQFF. The CDR3 DNA follows: TGTGCCAGCAGCTTATCAGCGGGAGGTTCGGGGGTTGAGCAGTTCTTC.

Points on this clone: The DNA is left out, because the CDR3 cannot be placed on it with certainty; the CDR3 is given as TCRdb lists it. The J gene is TRBJ2-7, the V gene TRBV7-3; the table's D gene call, TRBD1, was not cross checked with the DNA. The CDR3 is 15 residues long, counting both termini. Looked up from germline, CDR1 is SGHTA and CDR2 is FQGTGA. The CDR3 protein is CASSFGPGDSYEQYF.

This clone was counted only a few times. The chain recombines TRBV27 with TRBJ2-7; 15 bases map to TRBD2. Germline V lookup: CDR1 MNHEY, CDR2 SMNVEV (reference sequence). V trimming: 5 bases; J trimming: 6 bases; junction bases outside the gene matches: 2. The CDR3 sequence is 14 residues long. This CDR3 is CASSLGLAGGEQYF. CDR3 in DNA: TGTGCCAGCAGTCTGGGACTAGCGGGAGGCGAGCAGTACTTC.

This clone is labeled large. This chain links TRBV10-3 with TRBJ2-6, with D perhaps being TRBD1 or TRBD2 (5 bases each). Germline V gene sequence: CDR1 ENHRY, CDR2 SYGVKD. The length of the CDR3 is 17 residues. The V gene lost 0 bases and the J gene lost 1 base, with 10 bases spanning the gap. The CDR3 region has the DNA TGTGCCATCAGTGAGTCTCTGGGGGTATCTGGGGCCAACGTCCTGACTTTC. Residues: CAISESLGVSGANVLTF.